The clone carrying this T cell receptor (beta chain) was found once. What it binds is unknown. Libraries were prepared by immunoSEQ multiplex PCR; TCRdb keeps only in-frame clonotypes and omits some of them. The top ten hold roughly 0.83% of the sample, which has about 400,000 clones, just over 85% seen once. The data are from a study of cytomegalovirus exposure and HLA in healthy donors. Study-wide points: The classifier reportedly diagnosed cytomegalovirus status with high sensitivity and specificity.

V was pared by 6 bases and J by 8 bases, with 10 bases between. The CDR3 is 11 residues long. CDR1 and CDR2 (germline): MNHEY, SMNVEV (reference sequence). The chain is built from TRBV27 and TRBJ1-2; D remains unclear. The sequence derives from a woman between 18 and 29 years old in good health and CMV-seronegative. The sequencing sample was made of PBMCs. Here the CDR3 DNA reads TGTGCCAGCAGGGACTTGGGGGGCTACACCTTC. The encoded protein is CASRDLGGYTF.